The clone carrying this T cell receptor beta chain has just one count. This record comes from a study of OX40 agonist ivuxolimab in advanced cancers. Libraries were prepared by immunoSEQ multiplex PCR; TCRdb keeps only in-frame clonotypes and omits some of them. The data show about 93,000 clones, approximately 94% seen once. The clonotype originates from an adult with an advanced solid tumor such as melanoma, head and neck, liver or kidney cancer. The specimen comprised CD4+ or CD8+ T cells sorted from blood, sampled in a trial of the OX40 agonist ivuxolimab.

The CDR3 region is CASSHLPGSDSYEQYF. The CDR3 region has the DNA TGCGCCAGCAGCCATTTACCGGGATCAGACTCCTACGAGCAGTACTTC. The chain links TRBV4-1 to TRBJ2-7; tentatively, D is TRBD2 (5 bases). Germline assignment: CDR1 MGHRA and CDR2 YSYEKL. V lost 3 bases and J 0 bases, leaving 15 bases between the germline ends. The CDR3 length is 16 residues.